These 8 T cell receptor beta chains share one sample of origin, sequenced in a study of post-analysis software for immune sequencing data. Study results and limitations: Five or six TRBV segments, TRBV5-6, TRBV5-1 and TRBV20-1 among them, were found more frequent in patients than controls.

Antigen specificity for these receptors is unknown. Libraries were made from TCR beta cDNA, and they carried unique molecular identifiers. One entry per CDR3 protein results from TCRdb running MiXCR on the PCR reads. Among around 710,000 distinct CDR3 sequences listed, under 60% were seen once. Sample: blood. The receptors were gathered from a girl aged 5-17 years with multiple sclerosis.

The chain joins TRBV6-6 to TRBJ2-7; TRBD1 is a possible D gene (6 bases). Trimming stripped 7 bases from V and 5 bases from J, with 18 bases between. This CDR3 is built from 14 residues. Germline CDR1 MNHNY, CDR2 SVGAGI (reference sequence). The chain's CDR3 is CASINTGIVHEQYF. The DNA of the CDR3 is TGTGCCAGCATCAACACAGGGATCGTCCACGAGCAGTACTTC.

The J gene is TRBJ2-2, the V gene TRBV12-3 or TRBV12-4; 9 nucleotides align to TRBD2. The V and J ends lost 7 bases and 6 bases, in that order; junction bases with no gene match: 9. The CDR3 sequence is 15 residues long. The CDR3 nucleotides are TGTGCCAGCACCAGTGTAGCGGGAGCCGCCGGGGAGCTGTTTTTT. This sequence encodes CASTSVAGAAGELFF.

This clonotype has only a few counts. The chain carries TRBV10-3 and TRBJ2-7, with D possibly TRBD2 on 6 matching bases. This CDR3 has 15 residues. The V gene's germline CDR1 is ENHRY and CDR2 SYGVKD. The V and J ends lost 0 bases and 7 bases respectively, with 16 bases between them. This CDR3 reads CAISESRTVAVEQYF. The CDR3 DNA follows: TGTGCCATCAGTGAGTCCCGCACTGTAGCGGTAGAGCAGTACTTC.

V is TRBV12-3 or TRBV12-4 and J is TRBJ2-2; unclear D gene. The CDR3 loop spans 13 amino acids. Between the trimmed V and J ends, which lost 5 bases and 6 bases, there was a span of 10 bases. The CDR3, as DNA: TGTGCCAGCAGTGTCTCGATGGCCGGGGAGCTGTTTTTT. Protein: CASSVSMAGELFF.

This rearrangement joins TRBV5-1 to TRBJ2-1; D may correspond to TRBD1 or TRBD2 (5 bases each). Germline V lookup: CDR1 SGHRS, CDR2 YFSETQ. The V end lost 0 bases, the J end lost 8 bases, and 21 bases lay between the germline ends. The CDR3 consists of 17 residues. The CDR3 DNA reads as TGCGCCAGCAGCTTGGAGGGACGGAAGGCCGCAGCCGATGAGCAGTTCTTC. Translation: CASSLEGRKAAADEQFF.

The genes are TRBV5-1 and TRBJ2-1; no clear D gene. CDR3 length: 14 amino acids. V was cut by 0 bases and J by 4 bases, with 8 bases left in between. The germline gives CDR1 SGHRS, CDR2 YFSETQ. The CDR3 reads CASSLGENYNEQFF. In DNA, the CDR3 is TGCGCCAGCAGCTTGGGAGAAAATTACAATGAGCAGTTCTTC.

The gene calls are TRBV7-2 and TRBJ1-5, with 7 nucleotides matching TRBD1. The V segment lost 5 bases and the J segment 6 bases; nucleotides outside the gene matches: 7. This CDR3 comprises 14 residues. Germline CDR1 reads SGHTA; CDR2 reads FQGNSA. CDR3 region: CASSRTGTVQPQHF. CDR3 nucleotides: TGTGCCAGCAGCCGGACCGGGACAGTTCAGCCCCAGCATTTT.

The J gene is TRBJ2-7, the V gene TRBV30; the D gene is possibly TRBD1 (6 bases). CDR1 and CDR2 from the germline V gene are GTSNPN and SVGIG (reference sequence). V lost 3 bases and J 3 bases, leaving 12 bases between the germline ends. The CDR3 is made up of 13 amino acids. The DNA of the CDR3 is TGTGCCTGGAGGACAACAGGGAACTACGAGCAGTACTTC. Protein product: CAWRTTGNYEQYF.